This T cell receptor (beta chain) appears in the sequencing data of a study of blood T cells in healthy people across ages. The study's findings and limits: TCR beta diversity per million T cells fell roughly linearly with age. It was held that the diversity estimates obtained from one million T cells were underestimates.

A word on this clonotype: The antigen is not known.

V was cut by 8 bases and J by 6 bases, with 19 bases left in between. The germline V gene encodes CDR1 SGHTA and CDR2 FQGNSA. CDR3 length equals 14 residues. With a J-beta primer mix and a sample-barcoded 5' primer, a second PCR ran roughly 6 to 11 cycles. TCRdb reanalysed the 5' RACE reads using MiXCR and keeps one entry per CDR3 protein. The profile covers just under 550,000 distinct CDR3 sequences, with around 24% appearing a single time and 7.5% to 9% taken by the ten largest. Separately, the same data were catalogued under a study of T cells of mothers and their children. That study reports: In each mother, TCR beta CDR3 reads exceeded 10 million; in each child, they numbered some 3 million. Slightly higher, non-significant overlap characterized related mother-child pairs relative to unrelated pairs.

This rearrangement joins TRBV7-2 to TRBJ1-2; possible D gene TRBD1, 5 bases. The receptor comes from a boy aged 5-17 years in good health. Source material: blood. The CDR3 protein is CASSPARQHHGYTF. DNA of the CDR3: TGTGCCAGCTCCCCGGCGCGACAGCACCATGGCTACACCTTC. Full variable domain (rest looked up from reference TRBV7-2 and TRBJ1-2): GAGVSQSPSNKVTEKGKDVELRCDPISGHTALYWYRQSLGQGLEFLIYFQGNSAPDKSGLPSDRFSAERTGGSVSTLTIQRTQQEDSAVYLCASSPARQHHGYTFGSGTRLTVV.